This passage covers 32 T cell receptor beta chains from one sample sequenced in a study of identical twins. TCRdb passed the 5' RACE reads through MiXCR, listing each CDR3 protein once. This table has approximately 680,000 distinct CDR3 sequences, just over 7% appearing once. In addition, the sample was reused for a study of yellow fever vaccine responses in identical twins.

The sequenced material came from PBMCs. These receptors originate from a woman aged 18-30 years in good health.

The rearrangement joins TRBV5-6 to TRBJ2-1, with no clear D. Germline V lookup: CDR1 SGHDT, CDR2 YYEEEE. The CDR3 has 12 residues. V was pared by 3 bases and J by 9 bases, with 10 bases between. CDR3 sequence: CASSSGIGEQFF. For the CDR3, the DNA is TGTGCCAGCAGCTCAGGTATTGGTGAGCAGTTCTTC.

This clonotype was detected many times. The rearrangement joins TRBV5-1 to TRBJ1-1; the D gene is possibly TRBD1 (6 bases). V lost 8 bases to trimming and J lost 5 bases, with 16 bases between them. The V gene's germline CDR1 is SGHRS and CDR2 YFSETQ. This CDR3 is 13 amino acids long. The CDR3 nucleotides are TGCGCCAGTGGCTTGGGGGGACAAACTGAAGCTTTCTTT. It yields the protein CASGLGGQTEAFF. The entire variable domain, with the rest obtained from reference TRBV5-1 and TRBJ1-1, is as follows: KAGVTQTPRYLIKTRGQQVTLSCSPISGHRSVSWYQQTPGQGLQFLFEYFSETQRNKGNFPGRFSGRQFSNSRSEMNVSTLELGDSALYLCASGLGGQTEAFFGQGTRLTVV.

Concerning this clonotype itself: A junction boundary mismatches the germline segment, possibly from a read error. This chain joins TRBV20-1 and TRBJ2-7; D gene uncertain. This CDR3 region has 16 residues. The germline gives CDR1 DFQATT, CDR2 SNEGSKA (reference sequence). As DNA, the CDR3 is TGCAGTGCTAGAGATAGGCAGACCCAGGAATCCTACGAGCATTACTTC. This sequence encodes CSARDRQTQESYEHYF.

This clonotype was observed at least ten times. This chain uses TRBV12-3 or TRBV12-4 with TRBJ1-4, with D possibly being TRBD1 (6 bases). V gave up 5 bases and J gave up 8 bases, with 15 bases separating them. This CDR3 spans 14 amino acids. CDR3 sequence (DNA): TGTGCCAGCAGTCGACAGGATTCTTACGAAAAACTGTTTTTT. It is translated as CASSRQDSYEKLFF.

The table lists this clonotype with a few counts. The chain is built from TRBV5-5 and TRBJ2-7, with D possibly matching TRBD1 (9 bases). Germline V gives CDR1 SGHKS, CDR2 YYEKEE (reference sequence). V was shortened by 4 bases and J by 0 bases, with 17 bases between the two germline ends. The CDR3 is 16 amino acids. The CDR3 reads CASSPRGGQGSYEQYF. The CDR3 coding sequence is TGTGCCAGCAGCCCCCGGGGGGGACAGGGCTCCTACGAGCAGTACTTC.

There are a few counts of this clonotype. The chain combines TRBV24-1 with TRBJ2-3, with 8 bases lining up with TRBD2. After removal of 2 bases from V and 3 bases from J, the junction contained 3 bases not matched to a gene. The germline V gene encodes CDR1 KGHDR and CDR2 SFDVKD. The CDR3 covers 15 residues. The CDR3: CATSDSGGGTDTQYF. CDR3 coding DNA: TGTGCCACCAGTGATTCCGGGGGGGGTACAGATACGCAGTATTTT.

This clonotype has a handful of counts. V and J are TRBV6-1 and TRBJ2-1; weak D call: TRBD2 (5 bases). There are 16 residues in the CDR3. The V gene's germline CDR1 is MNHNS and CDR2 SASEGT. V lost 6 bases and J lost 2, with 17 bases in between. This CDR3 reads CASSPSLGGPYNEQFF. For the CDR3, the DNA is TGTGCCAGCAGCCCGAGTTTGGGCGGGCCCTACAATGAGCAGTTCTTC.

This clonotype was seen ten or more times. The V call is TRBV11-2, the J call TRBJ2-3; D is possibly TRBD2 (5 bases). V was cut by 4 bases and J by 4 bases, with 9 bases left in between. The CDR3 length is 13 residues. In germline, CDR1 is SGHAT, CDR2 FQNNGV. This chain's CDR3 is CASSSGIADTQYF. CDR3 bases: TGTGCCAGCAGCTCCGGGATCGCAGATACGCAGTATTTT.

This clonotype was seen ten or more times. The chain uses TRBV5-1 and TRBJ1-1; D might be TRBD1 (6 bases). The CDR3 has 15 amino acids. V lost 4 bases to trimming and J lost 1 base, with 14 bases between them. Germline V gives CDR1 SGHRS, CDR2 YFSETQ. CDR3 in amino acids: CASSDKGHPNTEAFF. In DNA, the CDR3 is TGCGCCAGCAGCGATAAGGGACATCCGAACACTGAAGCTTTCTTT.

The chain joins TRBV15 to TRBJ2-5; no firm D call. The CDR3 runs 14 residues. V was pared by 5 bases and J by 5 bases, with 15 bases between. Germline-derived CDR1 and CDR2 are LNHNV and YYDKDF (reference sequence). The CDR3 nucleotides read TGTGCCACCAGCTCAGGCCCCAACGGGGAGACCCAGTACTTC. Translated, it gives CATSSGPNGETQYF.

This clonotype showed up many times. The gene calls are TRBV20-1 and TRBJ2-7, with TRBD2 identical over 9 bases. With 2 bases clipped from V and 2 bases from J, the junction kept 10 bases outside the gene matches. This CDR3 spans 16 amino acids. CDR1 is DFQATT and CDR2 is SNEGSKA in the germline V gene (reference sequence). The CDR3 reads CSARLAGLAETYEQYF. CDR3 DNA sequence: TGCAGTGCTAGACTCGCGGGACTAGCCGAAACCTACGAGCAGTACTTC.

This clonotype has only a few counts. The chain has TRBV6-1 and TRBJ2-4; D tentatively reads TRBD1 or TRBD2 (5 bases each). There are 12 residues in the CDR3. Trimming cost V 1 base and J 11 bases, with 9 bases left between them. The germline V gene encodes CDR1 MNHNS and CDR2 SASEGT. Here the CDR3 reads CASSEERGLQYF. The CDR3 nucleotides are TGTGCCAGCAGTGAAGAACGGGGCCTTCAGTACTTC.

This clonotype was counted at least ten times. The rearrangement uses TRBV20-1 and TRBJ2-3; the match to TRBD1 covers 7 bases. The CDR3 is made up of 14 amino acids. Germline trimming cut 4 bases from V and 6 bases from J; bases unmatched to any gene: 10. The germline gives CDR1 DFQATT, CDR2 SNEGSKA (reference sequence). CDR3 bases: TGCAGTGCTACAACCCAGGGCAGGGGGGATACGCAGTATTTT. Translating it yields CSATTQGRGDTQYF.

This clonotype was detected many times. The chain has TRBV4-1 and TRBJ1-4, with no clear D. In germline, CDR1 is MGHRA, CDR2 YSYEKL. Trimming cost V 0 bases and J 8 bases, with 19 bases left between them. The CDR3 contains 17 residues. CDR3 in DNA: TGCGCCAGCAGCCAAGATTGGGTCGACGAAACGGTCGAAAAACTGTTTTTT. It yields the protein CASSQDWVDETVEKLFF.

This clonotype was seen at least ten times. This rearrangement joins TRBV3-1 to TRBJ2-7; 11 bases map to TRBD2. The CDR3 has 16 amino acids. Germline values: CDR1 LGHDT, CDR2 YNNKEL (reference sequence). The J segment lost 4 bases and the V segment lost 4 bases, leaving 9 bases of the junction unmatched. As DNA, the CDR3 is TGTGCCAGCAGCCCCGAGATAGCGGGAGGGTCATACGAGCAGTACTTC. Translated: CASSPEIAGGSYEQYF.

The sample holds a few counts of this clonotype. V usage is TRBV4-2 and J usage is TRBJ2-2; 10 bases line up with TRBD2. CDR3 length: 16 residues. After removal of 2 bases from V and 6 bases from J, the junction contained 6 bases not matched to a gene. Germline CDR1 LGHNA, CDR2 YNFKEQ. The DNA for the CDR3 is TGTGCCAGCAGCCAACCTAGCGGGAGATCGTCCGGGGAGCTGTTTTTT. This sequence encodes CASSQPSGRSSGELFF.

This rearrangement joins TRBV28 to TRBJ2-1, with 9 bases matching TRBD2. The CDR3 extends over 15 amino acids. The V gene's germline CDR1 is MDHEN and CDR2 SYDVKM. The junction had 13 bases not matched to a gene; V was cut back by 7 bases and J by 9 bases. The DNA of the CDR3 is TGTGCCAGCAATGAGGCGGGGGGGCCAGGGATTGAGCAGTTCTTC. Amino acid sequence: CASNEAGGPGIEQFF. The full variable domain, completed using reference TRBV28 and TRBJ2-1, is DVKVTQSSRYLVKRTGEKVFLECVQDMDHENMFWYRQDPGLGLRLIYFSYDVKMKEKGDIPEGYSVSREKKERFSLILESASTNQTSMYLCASNEAGGPGIEQFFGPGTRLTVL.

This clonotype has more than one count but fewer than ten. The rearrangement uses TRBV3-1 and TRBJ2-3; 11 positions agree with TRBD2. From germline, CDR1 is LGHDT and CDR2 YNNKEL (reference sequence). This CDR3 is 15 amino acids long. V gave up 0 bases and J gave up 5 bases; unmatched junction bases: 1. The CDR3 coding sequence is TGTGCCAGCAGCCAAGATGGACTAGCGGGAGATACGCAGTATTTT. It codes for CASSQDGLAGDTQYF.

The V and J genes are TRBV24-1 and TRBJ1-5; D possibly corresponds to TRBD1 (5 bases). Germline values: CDR1 KGHDR, CDR2 SFDVKD. V was trimmed by 5 bases and J by 7 bases, leaving 11 bases between them. This CDR3 comprises 13 residues. Written as DNA, the CDR3 is TGTGCCACCAGTGGTGGGACGGCGCAGCCCCAGCATTTT. This gives the protein CATSGGTAQPQHF.

The sample holds a few counts of this clonotype. This chain links TRBV18 with TRBJ2-1; D is possibly TRBD1 (6 bases). The germline V gene encodes CDR1 KGHSH and CDR2 LQKENI. This CDR3 contains 14 residues. Trimming took off 3 bases at V and 8 bases at J, with 14 bases between the two ends. DNA for the CDR3: TGTGCCAGCTCACCTGGTGGGGGCTCCGATGAGCAGTTCTTC. Translation gives CASSPGGGSDEQFF.

The chain combines TRBV12-3 or TRBV12-4 with TRBJ2-5; D unresolved. Trimming left V 6 bases short and J 5 bases short, with 10 bases between. This CDR3 is built from 12 residues. The CDR3 spells CASSQTRETQYF. The DNA for the CDR3 is TGTGCCAGCAGCCAGACAAGGGAGACCCAGTACTTC.

This clonotype has a handful of counts. The rearrangement joins TRBV5-5 to TRBJ2-7; D not resolved. Germline CDR1 reads SGHKS; CDR2 reads YYEKEE (reference sequence). The CDR3 covers 12 residues. The ends were cut back, 4 bases at V and 4 bases at J, with 9 bases in the middle. DNA for the CDR3: TGTGCCAGCAGCACTCGGAGTTACGAGCAGTACTTC. Translating gives CASSTRSYEQYF. Full variable domain (outside the CDR3, taken from reference TRBV5-5 and TRBJ2-7): DAGVTQSPTHLIKTRGQQVTLRCSPISGHKSVSWYQQVLGQGPQFIFQYYEKEERGRGNFPDRFSARQFPNYSSELNVNALLLGDSALYLCASSTRSYEQYFGPGTRLTVT.

This clonotype occurred a few times. The gene calls are TRBV20-1 and TRBJ2-3; no clear D. The CDR3 is 14 residues long. Trimming took 5 bases from V and 2 from J, leaving 14 bases between them. CDR1 is DFQATT and CDR2 is SNEGSKA in the germline V gene (reference sequence). CDR3 nucleotides: TGCAGTGCTGTAGGATTCCCTCACACAGATACGCAGTATTTT. Protein: CSAVGFPHTDTQYF.

This clonotype was seen more than once but under ten times. The chain has TRBV9 and TRBJ2-5, with a possible D match to TRBD2 (6 bases). Between the trimmed V and J ends, which lost 4 bases and 4 bases, there was a span of 17 bases. In germline, CDR1 is SGDLS, CDR2 YYNGEE. This CDR3 is 15 amino acids long. Written as DNA, the CDR3 is TGTGCCAGCAGCTCCTCTCCTGAGGAGGGAGAGACCCAGTACTTC. Its translation: CASSSSPEEGETQYF.

Only a few counts were recorded for this clonotype. The chain couples TRBV24-1 to TRBJ2-2, with D tentatively TRBD1 or TRBD2 (5 bases each). Trimming left V 10 bases short and J 6 bases short, with 14 bases between. Germline CDR1 and CDR2: KGHDR and SFDVKD. The CDR3 contains 13 residues. CDR3: CATQGEGPGELFF. The DNA of the CDR3 is TGTGCCACTCAGGGAGAGGGGCCCGGGGAGCTGTTTTTT.

This clonotype was picked up many times. The chain is built from TRBV7-2 and TRBJ2-7; 8 nucleotides align to TRBD1. Germline V CDR1 and CDR2: SGHTA, FQGNSA. The CDR3 contains 15 residues. V lost 4 bases to trimming and J lost 6 bases; unmatched junction nucleotides: 11. In nucleotides, the CDR3 is TGTGCCAGCAGCTACCAGGGGGCTGGTTTTTTCGAGCAGTACTTC. Its protein product is CASSYQGAGFFEQYF. The full variable domain, its missing parts supplied by reference TRBV7-2 and TRBJ2-7, is GAGVSQSPSNKVTEKGKDVELRCDPISGHTALYWYRQSLGQGLEFLIYFQGNSAPDKSGLPSDRFSAERTGGSVSTLTIQRTQQEDSAVYLCASSYQGAGFFEQYFGPGTRLTVT.

The sample holds many counts of this clonotype. This sequence joins TRBV11-2 and TRBJ2-1; D may be TRBD1 or TRBD2 (5 bases each). Germline-derived CDR1 and CDR2 are SGHAT and FQNNGV. V lost 7 bases to trimming and J lost 0 bases, with 13 bases between them. This CDR3 region has 15 residues. The CDR3 region has the DNA TGTGCCAGCACTCTTAGGGACGGCTCCTACAATGAGCAGTTCTTC. It specifies CASTLRDGSYNEQFF.

This chain joins TRBV7-3 and TRBJ2-3, with a weak D call TRBD2 (6 bases). Germline V gene data show CDR1 as SGHTA and CDR2 as FQGTGA. Trimming removed 5 bases from V and 5 bases from J, with 17 bases in between. This CDR3 region has 15 residues. As DNA, the CDR3 is TGTGCCAGCAGCACACCTCCCGGGAGTGGAGATACGCAGTATTTT. This codes for CASSTPPGSGDTQYF.

The genes are TRBV18 and TRBJ2-5; D is ambiguous. Trimming cost V 4 bases and J 6 bases, with 6 bases left between them. CDR3 length: 11 amino acids. Germline CDR1 and CDR2: KGHSH and LQKENI. CDR3 loop: CASSLGKTQYF. The CDR3 DNA sequence: TGTGCCAGCTCACTAGGAAAGACCCAGTACTTC.

In its sample, this clonotype was seen a few times. This sequence joins TRBV5-1 and TRBJ2-5, with a weak D call TRBD1 (6 bases). With 6 bases removed from V and 1 base from J, the gap between germline ends came to 25 bases. CDR3 size: 18 residues. The germline CDR1 and CDR2 sequences are SGHRS and YFSETQ. CDR3 residues: CASKGAALVGAPQETQYF. CDR3 DNA sequence: TGCGCCAGCAAAGGTGCAGCACTTGTGGGGGCACCCCAAGAGACCCAGTACTTC. The variable domain in full, with the rest retrieved from reference TRBV5-1 and TRBJ2-5, is KAGVTQTPRYLIKTRGQQVTLSCSPISGHRSVSWYQQTPGQGLQFLFEYFSETQRNKGNFPGRFSGRQFSNSRSEMNVSTLELGDSALYLCASKGAALVGAPQETQYFGPGTRLLVL.

There are a few counts of this clonotype. The chain is built from TRBV20-1 and TRBJ2-7; the match to TRBD2 covers 10 bases. The V gene's germline CDR1 is DFQATT and CDR2 SNEGSKA (reference sequence). The CDR3 extends over 18 amino acids. V shed 0 bases, J shed 2 bases, and the junction held 13 bases outside the gene matches. The CDR3 loop reads CSARDASGSSMGAYEQYF. The CDR3 DNA is TGCAGTGCTAGAGACGCTAGCGGGAGTTCTATGGGCGCCTACGAGCAGTACTTC.

The sample holds many counts of this clonotype. The V call is TRBV28, the J call TRBJ1-1; no reliable D call. The CDR3 extends over 12 amino acids. Per germline, CDR1 MDHEN and CDR2 SYDVKM. The V and J ends lost 2 bases and 8 bases respectively, with 9 bases between them. The CDR3 protein is CASSLIREEAFF. CDR3 DNA sequence: TGTGCCAGCAGTTTAATTAGGGAAGAAGCTTTCTTT.